These 21 T cell receptor beta chains share one sample of origin, sequenced in a study of blood T cells in healthy people across ages. Next came a second PCR, run for roughly 7 to 12 cycles, which used a sample-barcoded 5' primer along with a J-beta primer mix. TCRdb used MiXCR to reprocess the 5' RACE reads, holding one entry per CDR3 protein. Among 800,000 to 950,000 distinct CDR3 sequences listed, just under 30% were seen once. This same sample was also taken into another study, of T cells of mothers and their children.

Material: blood. The receptors were gathered from a middle-aged woman in good health.

There are a few counts of this clonotype. V usage is TRBV7-3 and J usage is TRBJ2-3; 11 bases match TRBD1. Unmatched junction bases numbered 6, after V lost 3 bases and J lost 1 base. CDR1 and CDR2 (germline): SGHTA, FQGTGA. The CDR3 is 17 residues long. CDR3 amino acids: CASSFTGTGGGTDTQYF. The CDR3 nucleotides read TGTGCCAGCAGCTTCACCGGGACAGGGGGGGGCACAGATACGCAGTATTTT.

This clonotype showed up many times. The genes are TRBV20-1 and TRBJ2-7; D not certain. This CDR3 contains 12 residues. Trimming removed 6 bases from V and 3 bases from J, with 12 bases in between. From germline, CDR1 is DFQATT and CDR2 SNEGSKA (reference sequence). The CDR3 DNA sequence: TGCAGTGCCACCCCTAGTAGCTACGAGCAGTACTTC. Encoded protein: CSATPSSYEQYF.

This chain joins TRBV6-2 or TRBV6-3 and TRBJ1-6; tentative D call: TRBD1 (6 bases). The CDR3 extends over 14 amino acids. Per germline, CDR1 MNHEY and CDR2 SVGEGT. V gave up 2 bases and J gave up 5 bases, with 7 bases separating them. In DNA form, the CDR3 reads TGTGCCAGCAGTTACACAGGGAATAATTCACCCCTCCACTTT. As protein: CASSYTGNNSPLHF.

This clonotype was counted ten times or more. J is TRBJ2-1 and V is TRBV7-3; 9 nucleotides line up with TRBD1. CDR3 length: 15 residues. Losses at the gene ends were 4 bases for V and 5 bases for J; bases not matched to a gene: 6. Germline V gives CDR1 SGHTA, CDR2 FQGTGA. The DNA of the CDR3 is TGTGCCAGCAGCTGGGGACAGGGTCGGGACAATGAGCAGTTCTTC. Its protein product is CASSWGQGRDNEQFF.

The chain combines TRBV12-3 or TRBV12-4 with TRBJ2-3, with D possibly TRBD2 on 5 matching bases. V lost 5 bases and J lost 2, with 14 bases in between. CDR3 size: 15 residues. CDR3 amino acids: CASSQRESYTDTQYF. DNA for the CDR3: TGTGCCAGCAGTCAACGGGAATCATACACAGATACGCAGTATTTT.

This clonotype was found a few times. V usage is TRBV12-3 or TRBV12-4 and J usage is TRBJ1-2; TRBD1 matches at 7 bases. The CDR3 runs 15 residues. The J segment lost 1 base and the V segment lost 1 base, leaving 3 bases of the junction unmatched. CDR3 in amino acids: CASSLEGAVNYGYTF. For the CDR3, the DNA is TGTGCCAGCAGTTTAGAGGGGGCAGTTAACTATGGCTACACCTTC.

This clonotype was recorded many times. The gene calls are TRBV20-1 and TRBJ2-7, with TRBD1 matching over 7 bases. CDR1 and CDR2 (germline): DFQATT, SNEGSKA (reference sequence). This CDR3 is built from 13 residues. Trimming removed 5 bases from V and 6 bases from J; junction bases left unmatched: 10. DNA for the CDR3: TGCAGTGCTCCCGGACAGGAATCTTTCGAGCAGTACTTC. This gives the protein CSAPGQESFEQYF.

The rearrangement links TRBV4-2 to TRBJ1-5; perhaps TRBD1 as D (5 bases). V was pared by 0 bases and J by 4 bases, with 10 bases between. CDR3 size: 15 residues. The germline V gene encodes CDR1 LGHNA and CDR2 YNFKEQ. Here the CDR3 DNA reads TGTGCCAGCAGCCAAGATGGGGCCGTGAATCAGCCCCAGCATTTT. Protein sequence: CASSQDGAVNQPQHF.

This clonotype has at least ten counts. This sequence joins TRBV6-1 and TRBJ2-5; unclear D gene. Deletions cut 4 bases from V and 5 bases from J, with 11 bases between. This CDR3 contains 13 residues. From germline, CDR1 is MNHNS and CDR2 SASEGT. The CDR3 DNA follows: TGTGCCAGCAGTGGGGGTTTGCGGGAGACCCAGTACTTC. Protein: CASSGGLRETQYF.

This clonotype was recorded many times. The chain recombines TRBV6-5 with TRBJ2-6; 10 nucleotides line up with TRBD1. V shed 0 bases and J 3 bases; nucleotides not matched to a gene: 2. Germline CDR1 is MNHEY and CDR2 is SVGAGI. The CDR3 is made up of 17 amino acids. The CDR3 region is CASSYSTGGVGANVLTF. In DNA form, the CDR3 reads TGTGCCAGCAGTTACTCGACAGGGGGCGTTGGGGCCAACGTCCTGACTTTC.

Note on this clonotype: An end of the junction does not agree with germline; a read error may underlie this. V is TRBV7-2 and J is TRBJ1-2, with D uncertain. This CDR3 has 12 residues. The germline gives CDR1 SGHTA, CDR2 FQGNSA. The CDR3 loop is CASGLWPGGYTF. The CDR3 coding sequence is TGTGCCAGCGGCTTATGGCCTGGGGGCTACACCTTC.

CDR3 sequence: CASSRLYQETQYF. The CDR3 bases are TGCGCCAGCAGCAGGCTTTACCAAGAGACCCAGTACTTC. The chain uses TRBV5-1 and TRBJ2-5; D call uncertain. This CDR3 comprises 13 residues. The ends were cut back, 4 bases at V and 0 bases at J, with 7 bases in the middle. Germline V gene sequence: CDR1 SGHRS, CDR2 YFSETQ.

This clonotype turned up a few times. The chain employs TRBV28 and TRBJ1-6, with D possibly TRBD1 on 6 matching bases. Per germline, CDR1 MDHEN and CDR2 SYDVKM. Deletions cut 6 bases from V and 0 bases from J, with 12 bases between. The CDR3 is made up of 16 amino acids. The CDR3 protein is CASRPGGSSYNSPLHF. The DNA of the CDR3 is TGTGCCAGCAGACCGGGGGGCAGCTCCTATAATTCACCCCTCCACTTT.

The rearrangement joins TRBV6-5 to TRBJ2-7; D is possibly TRBD1 (6 bases). The V gene lost 6 bases and the J gene lost 5 bases, with 17 bases spanning the gap. CDR1 is MNHEY and CDR2 is SVGAGI in the germline V gene. The CDR3 loop spans 14 amino acids. The DNA for the CDR3 is TGTGCCAGCAGGGCACAGGGCGGTCGGAACGAGCAGTACTTC. Protein: CASRAQGGRNEQYF.

This clonotype was detected only a few times. The chain carries TRBV13 and TRBJ1-2; 7 nucleotides line up with TRBD1. Germline CDR1 is PRHDT and CDR2 is FYEKMQ (reference sequence). This CDR3 is 17 amino acids long. The V gene end was trimmed by 0 bases and the J gene end by 6 bases; junction bases not matched to a gene: 13. Here the CDR3 reads CASSLGDRPRRVDGYTF. As DNA, the CDR3 is TGTGCCAGCAGCTTAGGGGACAGGCCCCGTCGGGTCGATGGCTACACCTTC.

This rearrangement joins TRBV7-9 to TRBJ1-2, with TRBD1 matching 8 bases. The germline V gene has CDR1 SEHNR and CDR2 FQNEAQ (reference sequence). This CDR3 is 13 amino acids long. V was clipped by 10 bases and J by 6 bases; unmatched bases: 10. CDR3 nucleotides: TGTGCCAACAGTCTTCAGGGGGCGGATGGCTACACCTTC. As protein: CANSLQGADGYTF.

This clonotype appeared many times. V usage is TRBV28 and J usage is TRBJ1-1; D remains unclear. V lost 4 bases to trimming and J lost 4 bases, with 19 bases between them. Germline V gives CDR1 MDHEN, CDR2 SYDVKM. The CDR3 contains 16 residues. The CDR3 is CASSSLLSDGSTEAFF. The CDR3 DNA is TGTGCCAGCAGTTCACTCCTAAGCGACGGGAGCACTGAAGCTTTCTTT. Filled out from reference TRBV28 and TRBJ1-1, the complete variable domain reads DVKVTQSSRYLVKRTGEKVFLECVQDMDHENMFWYRQDPGLGLRLIYFSYDVKMKEKGDIPEGYSVSREKKERFSLILESASTNQTSMYLCASSSLLSDGSTEAFFGQGTRLTVV.

This clonotype was seen repeatedly, ten times or more. The gene calls are TRBV24-1 and TRBJ2-4; D might be TRBD1 or TRBD2, each matching 5 bases. The V gene lost 4 bases and the J gene lost 0 bases, with 9 bases spanning the gap. The length of the CDR3 is 15 residues. In germline, CDR1 is KGHDR, CDR2 SFDVKD. CDR3 residues: CATSEPGTAKNIQYF. The DNA for the CDR3 is TGTGCCACCAGTGAACCCGGGACAGCCAAAAACATTCAGTACTTC.

Turning to this clonotype: With a much larger clone just one base away, this may be a read error. The chain is built from TRBV20-1 and TRBJ2-6; possibly TRBD2 for D (6 bases). The CDR3 has 14 amino acids. The germline V gene has CDR1 DFQATT and CDR2 SNEGSKA (reference sequence). CDR3 DNA sequence: TGCAGTGCTAGTTGGAGGGCTGGGGCCAACGTCCGGACTTTC. Translating it yields CSASWRAGANVRTF.

This clonotype was counted at least ten times. The chain links TRBV29-1 to TRBJ1-1, with D possibly matching TRBD1 (6 bases). V was shortened by 5 bases and J by 2 bases, with 12 bases between the two germline ends. The CDR3 length is 13 residues. Germline V gives CDR1 SQVTM, CDR2 ANQGSEA. The CDR3 sequence: CSVYRELNTEAFF. The CDR3 region has the DNA TGCAGCGTTTACAGGGAACTAAACACTGAAGCTTTCTTT.

This clonotype has at least ten counts. The rearrangement uses TRBV6-5 and TRBJ1-4, with D unresolved. Germline values: CDR1 MNHEY, CDR2 SVGAGI. CDR3 length: 14 amino acids. V lost 8 bases, J lost 8 bases, and 18 bases lay in between. CDR3 DNA sequence: TGTGCCAGCGGGGAGGATGGGGTTAAAGAAAAACTGTTTTTT. As protein: CASGEDGVKEKLFF.